These T cell receptor beta chains were read from a single sample in a study of cytomegalovirus exposure and HLA in healthy donors. Some clones are missing from TCRdb's copy, which holds only in-frame ones; the method was immunoSEQ multiplex PCR. The sample holds 110,000 or so clones, roughly 86% seen once. The sequenced material came from PBMCs. These TCRs come from a man younger than 35 in good health and CMV-seronegative. Each CDR3 is given with its conserved first and last residue. The D gene is left open where the match is weak. Size tells how often a clone was seen (once, few, many) or the class of an expanded clone, and some rows leave it out.

CDR3: CASSPGGTNNEQFF; DNA: TGTGCCAGCAGTCCAGGGGGTACGAACAATGAGCAGTTCTTC; J: TRBJ2-1; V: TRBV25-1; D: TRBD1; size: NA
CDR3: CASTRQPAYEQYF; DNA: TGTGCCAGCACGAGACAGCCGGCCTACGAGCAGTACTTC; J: TRBJ2-7; V: TRBV6-1; D: NA; size: NA
CDR3: CSVEDSTRPDYGYTF; DNA: TGCAGCGTTGAAGACAGTACGCGGCCTGACTATGGCTACACCTTC; J: TRBJ1-2; V: TRBV29-1; D: NA; size: NA
CDR3: CASSLDSTEAFF; DNA: TGTGCCAGCAGTTTGGACAGCACTGAAGCTTTCTTT; J: TRBJ1-1; V: TRBV2; D: NA; size: NA
CDR3: CAWSLRQGARNTEAFF; DNA: TGTGCCTGGAGTCTACGACAGGGGGCACGGAACACTGAAGCTTTCTTT; J: TRBJ1-1; V: TRBV30; D: TRBD1; size: NA
CDR3: CARKGLAGALLNTGELFF; DNA: TGTGCCCGTAAGGGACTAGCGGGGGCCTTATTGAACACCGGGGAGCTGTTTTTT; J: TRBJ2-2; V: TRBV30; D: TRBD2; size: NA
CDR3: CSVEDFGQRRGTQYF; DNA: TGCAGCGTTGAAGATTTTGGACAGAGACGGGGAACGCAGTATTTT; J: TRBJ2-3; V: TRBV29-1; D: NA; size: once
CDR3: CASSPSGYEQYF; DNA: TGTGCCAGCAGCCCTTCGGGATACGAGCAGTACTTC; J: TRBJ2-7; V: TRBV6-5; D: NA; size: NA
CDR3: CASSLDRGSSYEQYF; DNA: TGTGCCAGTAGCCTGGACAGGGGGAGCTCCTACGAGCAGTACTTC; J: TRBJ2-7; V: TRBV19; D: TRBD1; size: NA
CDR3: CASSTRGLAAGFDTQYF; DNA: TGTGCCAGCAGCACCCGCGGACTAGCCGCGGGATTTGATACGCAGTATTTT; J: TRBJ2-3; V: TRBV5-4; D: TRBD2; size: NA
CDR3: CASSLQGSDTGELFF; DNA: TGTGCCAGCAGCTTGCAGGGTTCTGACACCGGGGAGCTGTTTTTT; J: TRBJ2-2; V: TRBV5-4; D: NA; size: NA
CDR3: CAWSVRVNGNTIYF; DNA: TGTGCCTGGAGTGTACGAGTTAACGGAAACACCATATATTTT; J: TRBJ1-3; V: TRBV30; D: NA; size: NA
CDR3: CASSIRQGGNEQFF; DNA: TGTGCCAGCAGCATACGACAGGGGGGCAATGAGCAGTTCTTC; J: TRBJ2-1; V: TRBV7-9; D: TRBD1; size: NA
CDR3: CASSGGAKNIQYF; DNA: TGTGCCAGCAGCGGGGGGGCCAAAAACATTCAGTACTTC; J: TRBJ2-4; V: TRBV7-2; D: NA; size: NA
CDR3: CAIVGGPNSPLHF; DNA: TGTGCCATTGTAGGGGGCCCTAATTCACCCCTCCACTTT; J: TRBJ1-6; V: TRBV10-3; D: TRBD1; size: NA
CDR3: CASKGDRGANEKLFF; DNA: TGTGCCAGCAAAGGGGACAGGGGGGCAAATGAAAAACTGTTTTTT; J: TRBJ1-4; V: TRBV6-6; D: TRBD1; size: once
CDR3: CASSPASGGTEAFF; DNA: TGTGCCAGCAGCCCCGCTTCGGGGGGCACTGAAGCTTTCTTT; J: TRBJ1-1; V: TRBV5-4; D: NA; size: NA
CDR3: CASSISRVRTEAFF; DNA: TGTGCCAGTAGTATCTCCAGGGTTAGAACTGAAGCTTTCTTT; J: TRBJ1-1; V: TRBV19; D: NA; size: once
CDR3: CAWSRGRTSSSGNTIYF; DNA: TGTGCCTGGAGTCGTGGGAGGACCTCATCCTCTGGAAACACCATATATTTT; J: TRBJ1-3; V: TRBV30; D: NA; size: NA
CDR3: CASSPDPAAAGTQHF; DNA: TGTGCCAGCAGCCCCGACCCGGCGGCCGCCGGGACCCAGCATTTT; J: TRBJ1-5; V: TRBV7-6; D: NA; size: NA
CDR3: CAWVPGLGGNYEQYF; DNA: TGTGCCTGGGTCCCCGGGTTGGGGGGAAACTACGAGCAGTACTTC; J: TRBJ2-7; V: TRBV30; D: NA; size: NA
CDR3: CASSPRQGRTDQPQHF; DNA: TGTGCCAGCAGCCCGAGACAGGGTAGGACCGATCAGCCCCAGCATTTT; J: TRBJ1-5; V: TRBV4-2; D: TRBD1; size: NA
CDR3: CASSVGRVSYEQYF; DNA: TGTGCCAGCAGTGTCGGGAGGGTCTCCTACGAGCAGTACTTC; J: TRBJ2-7; V: TRBV6-6; D: TRBD2; size: once
CDR3: CASSVKQGTAYGYTF; DNA: TGTGCCAGCTCAGTAAAACAGGGGACCGCCTATGGCTACACCTTC; J: TRBJ1-2; V: TRBV18; D: TRBD1; size: NA
CDR3: CASSLDPGRDGYTF; DNA: TGTGCCAGCAGCTTAGACCCGGGAAGGGATGGCTACACCTTC; J: TRBJ1-2; V: TRBV7-9; D: NA; size: NA
CDR3: CALRRTGEQYF; DNA: TGTGCCTTACGCCGGACAGGCGAGCAGTACTTC; J: TRBJ2-7; V: TRBV30; D: TRBD1; size: NA
CDR3: CASSPQTGATGNTIYF; DNA: TGTGCCAGCAGCCCCCAGACAGGGGCTACTGGAAACACCATATATTTT; J: TRBJ1-3; V: TRBV7-9; D: TRBD1; size: NA
CDR3: CASSRSGQGPTRGTEAFF; DNA: TGTGCCAGCAGCCGATCCGGACAGGGTCCCACCCGGGGCACTGAAGCTTTCTTT; J: TRBJ1-1; V: TRBV5-4; D: TRBD1; size: NA
CDR3: CASSARTGSSYEQYF; DNA: TGTGCCAGCAGCGCCAGGACAGGGAGCTCCTACGAGCAGTACTTC; J: TRBJ2-7; V: TRBV7-2; D: TRBD1; size: once
CDR3: CASSENSYEQYF; DNA: TGCGCCAGCAGTGAGAACAGCTACGAGCAGTACTTC; J: TRBJ2-7; V: TRBV10-1; D: NA; size: NA
CDR3: CASSEGLAVETQYF; DNA: TGTGCCAGCAGCGAGGGACTAGCGGTGGAGACCCAGTACTTC; J: TRBJ2-5; V: TRBV9; D: TRBD2; size: NA
CDR3: CASSLGTDYGYTF; DNA: TGTGCCAGCAGCCTCGGGACAGACTATGGCTACACCTTC; J: TRBJ1-2; V: TRBV7-2; D: TRBD1; size: once
CDR3: CASRLSGTGETQYF; DNA: TGTGCCAGTAGGCTTTCGGGCACGGGGGAGACCCAGTACTTC; J: TRBJ2-5; V: TRBV27; D: NA; size: NA
CDR3: CASIGGRESAEAFF; DNA: TGTGCCAGCATTGGTGGGCGGGAGTCCGCTGAAGCTTTCTTT; J: TRBJ1-1; V: TRBV7-9; D: NA; size: NA
CDR3: CASSEGRGSGNTIYF; DNA: TGTGCCAGCAGTGAAGGCAGGGGGAGTGGAAACACCATATATTTT; J: TRBJ1-3; V: TRBV2; D: TRBD1; size: NA
CDR3: CASSLATGGASNQPQHF; DNA: TGTGCCAGCAGCTTAGCGACAGGGGGCGCGAGCAATCAGCCCCAGCATTTT; J: TRBJ1-5; V: TRBV7-8; D: TRBD1; size: NA
CDR3: CASSLQGNTEAFF; DNA: TGTGCCAGCAGCTTGCAGGGGAACACTGAAGCTTTCTTT; J: TRBJ1-1; V: TRBV5-4; D: NA; size: NA
CDR3: CASSLGQGFYGYTF; DNA: TGTGCCAGCAGTTTAGGACAGGGCTTCTATGGCTACACCTTC; J: TRBJ1-2; V: TRBV27; D: TRBD1; size: NA
CDR3: CAWSPGTPNTEAFF; DNA: TGTGCCTGGAGTCCCGGGACACCGAACACTGAAGCTTTCTTT; J: TRBJ1-1; V: TRBV30; D: NA; size: few
CDR3: CASSTRTGFFTEAFF; DNA: TGTGCCAGTAGTACCAGGACAGGGTTTTTCACTGAAGCTTTCTTT; J: TRBJ1-1; V: TRBV19; D: TRBD1; size: NA
CDR3: CASSLGAPEAFF; DNA: TGTGCCAGCAGCTTGGGCGCTCCTGAAGCTTTCTTT; J: TRBJ1-1; V: TRBV7-9; D: NA; size: NA
CDR3: CASRAGTGGGNEQFF; DNA: TGTGCCAGTAGAGCCGGGACAGGGGGTGGGAATGAGCAGTTCTTC; J: TRBJ2-1; V: TRBV19; D: TRBD1; size: NA
CDR3: CASSYLDRFAYTF; DNA: TGTGCCAGCAGTTACTTAGACAGGTTCGCCTACACCTTC; J: TRBJ1-2; V: TRBV6-5; D: NA; size: NA
CDR3: CASSQVDREDEQYF; DNA: TGCGCCAGCAGCCAAGTGGACAGGGAGGACGAGCAGTACTTC; J: TRBJ2-7; V: TRBV4-1; D: TRBD1; size: NA
CDR3: CAWSEGAGNTIYF; DNA: TGTGCCTGGAGTGAGGGGGCGGGAAACACCATATATTTT; J: TRBJ1-3; V: TRBV30; D: TRBD1; size: NA
CDR3: CASRRNSGNTIYF; DNA: TGTGCCAGCAGGCGAAACTCTGGAAACACCATATATTTT; J: TRBJ1-3; V: TRBV25-1; D: NA; size: NA
CDR3: CASSVGTGGDYGYTF; DNA: TGTGCCAGCAGCGTAGGGACAGGGGGCGACTATGGCTACACCTTC; J: TRBJ1-2; V: TRBV9; D: TRBD1; size: NA
CDR3: CASTTGLTSTDTQYF; DNA: TGCGCCAGCACGACAGGCTTAACTAGCACAGATACGCAGTATTTT; J: TRBJ2-3; V: TRBV5-1; D: NA; size: NA
CDR3: CASSLESEAYEQYF; DNA: TGTGCCAGCAGCTTAGAATCGGAGGCCTACGAGCAGTACTTC; J: TRBJ2-7; V: TRBV11-2; D: NA; size: NA
CDR3: CASSFFNSGANVLTF; DNA: TGTGCCAGCAGCTTCTTTAACTCTGGGGCCAACGTCCTGACTTTC; J: TRBJ2-6; V: TRBV11-2; D: NA; size: NA
CDR3: CASSGTSGGSYNEQFF; DNA: TGTGCCAGCTCCGGGACTAGCGGGGGGTCCTACAATGAGCAGTTCTTC; J: TRBJ2-1; V: TRBV18; D: TRBD2; size: NA
CDR3: CASLTGEYEQYF; DNA: TGTGCCAGCCTGACAGGAGAATACGAGCAGTACTTC; J: TRBJ2-7; V: TRBV21-1; D: NA; size: NA
CDR3: CASSPVINLAADTQYF; DNA: TGTGCCAGCAGCCCAGTCATAAATCTAGCGGCAGATACGCAGTATTTT; J: TRBJ2-3; V: TRBV7-6; D: TRBD2; size: NA
CDR3: CASSELEAQPQHF; DNA: TGTGCCAGCAGTGAATTAGAGGCTCAGCCCCAGCATTTT; J: TRBJ1-5; V: TRBV2; D: NA; size: NA
CDR3: CASSAEGQGVGEQYF; DNA: TGCGCCAGCAGCGCAGAGGGACAGGGGGTTGGCGAGCAGTACTTC; J: TRBJ2-7; V: TRBV5-1; D: TRBD1; size: NA
CDR3: CASSPQGMNSPLHF; DNA: TGTGCCAGTAGTCCCCAGGGAATGAATTCACCCCTCCACTTT; J: TRBJ1-6; V: TRBV19; D: NA; size: once
CDR3: CASSNPRGGQGRYEQYF; DNA: TGTGCCAGCAGCAATCCTAGGGGGGGACAGGGACGGTACGAGCAGTACTTC; J: TRBJ2-7; V: TRBV21-1; D: NA; size: NA
CDR3: CASSPGRVNTEAFF; DNA: TGTGCCAGCAGCCCTGGCAGGGTGAACACTGAAGCTTTCTTT; J: TRBJ1-1; V: TRBV5-4; D: NA; size: NA
CDR3: CASSQTRNSYNEQFF; DNA: TGCGCCAGCAGCCAGACTAGGAACTCCTACAATGAGCAGTTCTTC; J: TRBJ2-1; V: TRBV5-1; D: NA; size: NA
CDR3: CAWSNLGGKGEKLFF; DNA: TGTGCCTGGAGTAACCTGGGGGGGAAGGGTGAAAAACTGTTTTTT; J: TRBJ1-4; V: TRBV30; D: NA; size: NA